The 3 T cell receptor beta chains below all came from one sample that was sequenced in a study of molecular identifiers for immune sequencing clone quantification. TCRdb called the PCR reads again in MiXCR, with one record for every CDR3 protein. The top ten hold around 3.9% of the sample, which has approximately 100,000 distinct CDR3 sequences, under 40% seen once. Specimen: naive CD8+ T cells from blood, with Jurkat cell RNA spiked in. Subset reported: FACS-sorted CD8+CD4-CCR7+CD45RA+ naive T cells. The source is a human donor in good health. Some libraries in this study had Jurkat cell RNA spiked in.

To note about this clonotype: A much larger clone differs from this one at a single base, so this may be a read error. The CDR3 region has the DNA TGCAGCGGTTTTACAGGGGGTGCCGCGGACACCATATATTTT. Its protein product is CSGFTGGAADTIYF. The chain carries TRBV29-1 and TRBJ1-3; 8 bases line up with TRBD1. The CDR3 runs to 14 residues. V lost 7 bases to trimming and J lost 8 bases; unmatched junction nucleotides: 13. The germline V gene has CDR1 SQVTM and CDR2 ANQGSEA.

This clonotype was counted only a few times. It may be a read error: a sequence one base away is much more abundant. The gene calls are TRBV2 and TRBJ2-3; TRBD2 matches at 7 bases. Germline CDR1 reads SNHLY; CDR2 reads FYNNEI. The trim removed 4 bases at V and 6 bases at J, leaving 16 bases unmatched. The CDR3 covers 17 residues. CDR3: CASSAVSGGSWLDTQYF. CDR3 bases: TGTGCCAGCAGTGCAGTTTCCGGCGGGAGTTGGTTGGATACGCAGTATTTT.

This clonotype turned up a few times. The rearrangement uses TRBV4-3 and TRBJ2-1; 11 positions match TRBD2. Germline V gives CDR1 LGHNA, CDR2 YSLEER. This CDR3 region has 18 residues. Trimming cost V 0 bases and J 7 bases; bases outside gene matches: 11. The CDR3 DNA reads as TGCGCCAGCAGCCAAGATCTTCAAAAACTAGCGGGAGTTAATGAGCAGTTCTTC. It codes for CASSQDLQKLAGVNEQFF.